This TCR beta chain was profiled in a study of blood T cell repertoires in COVID-19. Study at large: The samples span acute and convalescent COVID-19 from the United States, Italy and Spain. PBMCs, B-cell-depleted T cells, or T cells provided the cDNA or gDNA that made up the material.

How the authors handled the data: Researchers report that nucleated cell counts were estimated from reference gene primer amplification. The method was immunoSEQ multiplex PCR; TCRdb's version includes in-frame clones alone and lacks a portion of them. V, J and clone size are taken as reported in that table, and D and trimming were inferred from the DNA itself. The table includes some 350,000 clones, about four fifths detected once. This sequence was found in a man aged 30 to 45 with active or convalescent COVID-19. Material for sequencing was peripheral blood.

CDR3: CAWSVRHRGTEAFF. The CDR3 nucleotides are TGTGCCTGGAGTGTACGACATCGTGGAACTGAAGCTTTCTTT. The chain couples TRBV30 to TRBJ1-1, with D hard to call. The germline V and J ends were trimmed by 0 bases and 5 bases, with 13 bases remaining between them. Germline CDR1 is GTSNPN and CDR2 is SVGIG (reference sequence). The CDR3 has 14 residues.